The T cell receptor beta chain described here comes from a study of shared clonotypes between healthy human individuals. Study-wide findings and caveats: Sorted-subset samples were not fully sequenced, rarefaction indicated.

A word on this clone: The target antigen is unknown.

TCRdb's copy holds only in-frame clones and misses some; the assay was immunoSEQ multiplex PCR. The sample holds some 690,000 clones, about 90% seen once. Sequencing was carried out using memory CD8+ T cells from PBMCs. Subset denoted: CD45RO+ cells pooled with CCR7-negative TemRA cells. This receptor was obtained from a man aged 18 to 29 in good health. Some clones in this sample may be carry-over from other donors' samples.

CDR3 sequence (DNA): TGTGCCAGCGCCCCGGGGGACCCAGATACGCAGTATTTT. Its protein product is CASAPGDPDTQYF. The rearrangement links TRBV19 to TRBJ2-3; TRBD2 might be the D (6 bases). The CDR3 consists of 13 residues. Trimming removed 9 bases from V and 4 bases from J, with 14 bases in between. CDR1 is LNHDA, CDR2 SQIVND, per germline (reference sequence).